Reported below is one T cell receptor beta chain. The antigen it binds to is not known. The record has no base qualities; no much larger clone is one base away. The library was made by the immunoSEQ multiplex PCR assay. The deep sequencing platform assayed about 90,000 TCR templates per sample. Genomic DNA extracted from sorted T cells was used for TCRbeta CDR3 sequencing. The study's own analysis went as follows. Clonal analysis of TCRbeta CDR3 data was done in the R programming language. Alloreactive CD4+ and CD8+ clones were identified by comparing unstimulated samples to CFSE-low samples taken after the reaction. Regulatory or non-regulatory origin was assigned to alloreactive CD4+ clones by matching of sequences to sorted unstimulated Treg and non-Treg repertoires. TCRdb took this table from immuneACCESS and kept in-frame rearrangements with V and J called. Such tables lack part of the clones; where checked against another copy, unresolved V genes explain under half of the gap, and the rest is unexplained. V and J calls and clone size are as listed in that table; D and trimming were resolved from the DNA. The sample table contains about 110,000 clones; only one count was recorded for about 92% of them. The top ten clones comprise approximately 0.3% of the sample.

Sorted unstimulated T cells, along with proliferating T cells recovered from mixed lymphocyte reactions, underwent TCRbeta CDR3 sequencing. Fresh whole blood from fewer than 11 HLA-typed healthy donors served as the source for isolating PBMCs. This sample was included in a study of siplizumab effects on memory and regulatory T cells (dated by TCRdb to between 2018 and 2021). Regarding the study in general: The study looked at the effect of siplizumab, an anti-CD2 antibody, on alloreactive T-cell subsets in allogeneic mixed lymphocyte reactions made from human PBMCs.

CDR1 MGHRA and CDR2 YSYEKL are derived from the germline V gene. Inclusive of the bounding cysteine and phenylalanine, the CDR3 is 14 residues long. Only the CDR3 region is kept as DNA, spanning 42 bases read in frame from base 1. V and J are truncated by 0 bases and 3 bases respectively, leaving an intervening sequence of 9 bases. What the study reported, not specific to this receptor: Among mappable alloreactive CD4+ clones, the Treg-derived fraction averaged around 70% with siplizumab versus 25% to 30% in control reactions. The suppressive function of proliferating Tregs from siplizumab cultures was not functionally confirmed. Greater diversity appeared to be present in unstimulated naive T cells than in memory T cells, and a substantial contribution to the alloresponse seemed to be made by naive cells. A naive or memory phenotype could not be assigned to roughly 80-97% of proliferating CD4+ or CD8+ clones. Siplizumab significantly reduced the cumulative frequency of alloreactive sequences traceable to unstimulated CD4+ memory T cells. Sequences below about 10^-5 frequency were poorly captured, so only a minor fraction of alloreactive clones could be mapped to unstimulated subsets.

Sequencing was performed on CD4+ T cells sorted from blood. The source is a human donor in good health. The chain links TRBV4-1 with TRBJ2-7; the D gene may be TRBD1 or TRBD2, since each aligns over 5 bases. Here is the DNA: TGCGCCAGCAGCCAAGAGGGACGGATCTACGAGCAGTACTTC. It encodes CASSQEGRIYEQYF.